This TCR beta chain was sequenced during a study of T cells in Graves' hyperthyroidism and ophthalmopathy. Study-level information: Peripheral blood was secured at the point of initial diagnosis, before any treatment.

Study-wide results and limits: Most thyroid-expanded clonotypes above 0.001 were also found in blood. Separation of ophthalmopathy from stable hyperthyroidism was achieved by a 13 V-J model.

Regions amplified from RNA transcripts were the TCR beta CDR3 regions. The study used the HTBI primer set for a first-round RT-PCR of the TCR CDR3. TCRdb re-called the multiplex PCR reads with MiXCR, one entry per CDR3 protein. The sample holds 350,000 to 400,000 distinct CDR3 sequences, about 18% seen once. After removal of 4 bases from V and 4 bases from J, the junction contained 5 bases not matched to a gene. The CDR3 is 13 amino acids. Germline V gives CDR1 DFQATT, CDR2 SNEGSKA (reference sequence). Only a few counts were recorded for this clonotype. As yet, its antigen is unknown. Sequenced sample: blood. This chain joins TRBV20-1 and TRBJ1-1, with TRBD1 matching 8 bases. The sequence derives from a woman between 18 and 29 years old with Graves' hyperthyroidism. CDR3 sequence: CSATNDRGTEAFF. In DNA form, the CDR3 reads TGCAGTGCTACAAATGACAGGGGCACTGAAGCTTTCTTT.